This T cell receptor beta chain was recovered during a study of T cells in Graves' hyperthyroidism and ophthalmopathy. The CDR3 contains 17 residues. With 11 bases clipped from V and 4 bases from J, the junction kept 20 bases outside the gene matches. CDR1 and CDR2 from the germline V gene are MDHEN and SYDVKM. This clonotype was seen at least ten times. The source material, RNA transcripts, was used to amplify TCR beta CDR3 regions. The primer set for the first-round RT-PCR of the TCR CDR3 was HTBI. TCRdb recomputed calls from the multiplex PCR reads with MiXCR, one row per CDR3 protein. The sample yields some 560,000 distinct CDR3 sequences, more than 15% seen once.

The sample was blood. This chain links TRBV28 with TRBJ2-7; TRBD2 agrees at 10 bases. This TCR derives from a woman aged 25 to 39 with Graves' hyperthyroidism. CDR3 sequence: CASRGGWGLAISYEQYF. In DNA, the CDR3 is TGTGCCTCACGTGGGGGGTGGGGACTAGCGATAAGTTACGAGCAGTACTTC.